Listed below are T cell receptor beta chains from one sample, sequenced in a study of a mutant IDH1 vaccine in newly diagnosed glioma. The antigens for these receptors are not known. Here immunoSEQ multiplex PCR was the method, and the copy in TCRdb shows in-frame clones only, minus some. The sample consists of some 31,000 clones, 80% of them appearing once. This material consisted of PBMCs, taken from a glioma patient whose treatment included an IDH1 peptide vaccine. Receptors were obtained from a woman aged 18-29 years with glioma. CDR3s leave out the opening cysteine and the closing phenylalanine or tryptophan. A D gene is named only where the DNA matches it firmly.

>TRBJ2-1|TRBV2|.
ASSENGATYNEQF
>TRBJ2-7|TRBV7-8|.
ASSFEKGSYEQY
>TRBJ1-1|TRBV20-1|.
SGRVNTEAF
>TRBJ2-1|TRBV5-6|TRBD2
ASSQGLARGGYNEQF
>TRBJ2-3|TRBV5-8|TRBD1
ASSLGQGGTDTQY
>TRBJ2-2|TRBV19|.
ASSVRTGELF
>TRBJ1-3|TRBV4-3|.
ASSQVQGPGGNTIY
>TRBJ1-1|TRBV18|TRBD1
ASSPTTKGQK
>TRBJ1-1|TRBV11-2|.
ASSLFQNTEAF
>TRBJ2-5|TRBV11-2|.
ATAPTGSPGETQY
>TRBJ2-3|TRBV27|TRBD2
ASSGPGGLLGTDTQY
>TRBJ1-5|TRBV6-5|.
ASSYEEPQH
>TRBJ2-6|TRBV4-2|.
ASSQASGQFSGANVLT
>TRBJ2-1|TRBV2|TRBD2
ASNEAGGSYNEQF
>TRBJ1-1|TRBV7-2|.
ASSLPHSMGFF
>TRBJ2-1|TRBV5-4|.
ASSSDSYSYNEQF
>TRBJ1-2|TRBV29-1|.
SVEQWGTGNYGYT
>TRBJ2-3|TRBV7-6|.
ASSPSRLGTDTQY
>TRBJ2-3|TRBV4-2|.
ASSRGNQGLLTDTQY
>TRBJ1-1|TRBV10-3|.
AISAVDGTFMSRSPSNTEAF
>TRBJ2-1|TRBV4-2|.
ASSQDWGGASYNEQF
>TRBJ2-5|TRBV29-1|TRBD2
SVVGGLEETQY
>TRBJ1-1|TRBV5-1|.
ASSFTGSTEAF
>TRBJ1-1|TRBV7-8|.
ASSPRTEAF
>TRBJ2-1|TRBV21-1|.
ASSLGGNEQF
>TRBJ1-5|TRBV6-6|.
AANMVEKDQPQH
>TRBJ2-2|TRBV5-6|TRBD2
ASSSSGGANTGELF
>TRBJ1-1|TRBV5-1|.
ASSLEGVNTEAF
>TRBJ2-1|TRBV15|.
ASMSSYNEQF
>TRBJ2-1|TRBV5-6|.
ASSWQTGGSFGEQF
>TRBJ1-1|TRBV2|TRBD1
ASSPFRTGDEAF
>TRBJ2-1|TRBV7-6|.
ASSLGGSGVNEQF
>TRBJ2-7|TRBV5-6|.
ASSQDRREQY
>TRBJ1-2|TRBV10-3|.
AISESKGFHYGYT
>TRBJ1-3|TRBV18|.
ASSPIYTGTSGNTIY